These 29 T cell receptor beta chains share one sample of origin, sequenced in a study of T cells in Graves' hyperthyroidism and ophthalmopathy. RNA transcripts served as the template for amplifying TCR beta CDR3 regions. With the HTBI primer set, the TCR CDR3 went through a first round of RT-PCR. MiXCR, applied by TCRdb to the multiplex PCR reads, yields one record per CDR3 protein. The sample has hundreds of thousands of distinct CDR3 sequences; over 15% are singletons. Material for sequencing was blood. The receptors were sampled from a woman in her late teens or twenties with Graves' hyperthyroidism.

The chain recombines TRBV12-5 with TRBJ2-2; 9 bases match TRBD1. Germline values: CDR1 LGHNT, CDR2 FRNRAP. There are 16 residues in the CDR3. The trim removed 2 bases at V and 4 bases at J, leaving 5 bases unmatched. CDR3 sequence reads: CASGLPGTGPTGELFF. The DNA of the CDR3 is TGTGCTAGTGGTTTGCCGGGGACAGGGCCCACCGGGGAGCTGTTTTTT.

The chain recombines TRBV20-1 with TRBJ1-5; D not resolved. V lost 3 bases and J lost 3, with 12 bases in between. The CDR3 runs 14 residues. Germline CDR1 and CDR2: DFQATT and SNEGSKA (reference sequence). The CDR3 DNA is TGCAGTGCTAGTTTTAGCTTAAACAATCAGCCCCAGCATTTT. Translation gives CSASFSLNNQPQHF.

As regards this clonotype: Possible read error: a much larger clone is one base away. The V gene is TRBV13, the J gene TRBJ1-5; weak D call: TRBD1 (5 bases). CDR3 length: 16 amino acids. Looked up from germline, CDR1 is PRHDT and CDR2 is FYEKMQ (reference sequence). DNA of the CDR3: TGTCCCAGCACCAGGGACTCCAGAGGGAGCAATCAGCCCCAGCATTTT. Its translation is CPSTRDSRGSNQPQHF.

This clonotype was recorded many times. This chain uses TRBV12-3 or TRBV12-4 with TRBJ1-1; TRBD1 matches 9 bases. This CDR3 region has 14 residues. J gave up 2 bases and V 4 bases, and 2 bases lay outside the gene matches. The CDR3 coding sequence is TGTGCCAGCAGTTCGACAGGGGGTAACACTGAAGCTTTCTTT. This gives the protein CASSSTGGNTEAFF.

This clonotype came up many times. The chain employs TRBV7-3 and TRBJ2-1; TRBD1 matches 12 bases. Germline V gene lookup returns CDR1 SGHTA and CDR2 FQGTGA. This CDR3 comprises 14 residues. V lost 3 bases and J lost 10; bases outside the gene matches: 4. CDR3 in amino acids: CASSFGTGGEEQFF. The CDR3 region has the DNA TGTGCCAGCAGCTTTGGGACAGGGGGCGAAGAGCAGTTCTTC.

This clonotype was recorded at least ten times. The chain carries TRBV20-1 and TRBJ1-2; no clear D gene. The germline V and J ends were trimmed by 0 bases and 4 bases, with 9 bases remaining between them. The CDR3 contains 13 residues. Germline V lookup: CDR1 DFQATT, CDR2 SNEGSKA (reference sequence). Here the CDR3 DNA reads TGCAGTGCTAGAGATATGCGTGCCTATGGCTACACCTTC. This sequence encodes CSARDMRAYGYTF.

This clonotype was seen at least ten times. This chain uses TRBV24-1 with TRBJ2-1, with 7 positions matching TRBD2. Trimming removed 4 bases from V and 3 bases from J; junction bases left unmatched: 8. Germline CDR1 KGHDR, CDR2 SFDVKD. The CDR3 consists of 16 residues. The CDR3 spells CATSDRRGGGYNEQFF. CDR3 in DNA: TGTGCCACCAGTGACCGCCGGGGCGGGGGCTACAATGAGCAGTTCTTC.

A few counts support this clonotype. The J gene is TRBJ2-1, the V gene TRBV28; TRBD2 aligns across 8 bases. CDR3 size: 15 residues. Unmatched junction bases numbered 9, after V lost 7 bases and J lost 4 bases. Germline V lookup: CDR1 MDHEN, CDR2 SYDVKM. For the CDR3, the DNA is TGTGCCAGCACCGTACTAGGGACTAGTTACAATGAGCAGTTCTTC. It is translated as CASTVLGTSYNEQFF.

The chain uses TRBV3-1 and TRBJ1-1; 7 nucleotides match TRBD1. Germline assignment: CDR1 LGHDT and CDR2 YNNKEL (reference sequence). The CDR3 runs 15 residues. V shed 8 bases and J 6 bases; nucleotides not matched to a gene: 15. CDR3 DNA sequence: TGTGCCAGCCAGGAGGGATCGACAGGGAGGGCTGAAGCTTTCTTT. Protein product: CASQEGSTGRAEAFF.

V usage is TRBV11-3 and J usage is TRBJ1-6; 10 positions match TRBD1. The germline V gene has CDR1 SGHNT and CDR2 YENEEA. The V and J ends lost 3 bases and 0 bases, in that order; junction bases with no gene match: 8. The CDR3 is 19 amino acids. CDR3 nucleotides: TGTGCCAGCAGCTTCTCCGGGACAGGGGCGAGCTCCTATAATTCACCCCTCCACTTT. It translates to CASSFSGTGASSYNSPLHF.

J is TRBJ1-1 and V is TRBV29-1; perhaps TRBD1 as D (5 bases). CDR3 length: 11 residues. Germline V gene sequence: CDR1 SQVTM, CDR2 ANQGSEA. V lost 5 bases and J 7 bases, leaving 11 bases between the germline ends. Here the CDR3 reads CSVLRDGEAFF. The CDR3 DNA is TGCAGCGTTCTTCGGGACGGTGAAGCTTTCTTT.

This clonotype was recorded many times. This chain joins TRBV20-1 and TRBJ2-5; 9 positions match TRBD1. This CDR3 is 14 amino acids long. The germline CDR1 and CDR2 sequences are DFQATT and SNEGSKA (reference sequence). Trimming at V came to 3 bases and at J to 4 bases, leaving 6 bases not matched to a gene. The CDR3 protein is CSASWDREGETQYF. CDR3 coding DNA: TGCAGTGCTAGTTGGGACAGGGAGGGAGAGACCCAGTACTTC.

The chain is built from TRBV19 and TRBJ2-3; D is perhaps TRBD1 or TRBD2 (5 bases each). Trimming cost V 4 bases and J 4 bases, with 18 bases left between them. Germline assignment: CDR1 LNHDA and CDR2 SQIVND (reference sequence). There are 16 residues in the CDR3. The DNA for the CDR3 is TGTGCCAGTAGTACCACCGGGACGTTGGATTCAGATACGCAGTATTTT. Translating gives CASSTTGTLDSDTQYF. Variable domain in full (rest from reference TRBV19 and TRBJ2-3): DGGITQSPKYLFRKEGQNVTLSCEQNLNHDAMYWYRQDPGQGLRLIYYSQIVNDFQKGDIAEGYSVSREKKESFPLTVTSAQKNPTAFYLCASSTTGTLDSDTQYFGPGTRLTVL.

The chain links TRBV6-2 or TRBV6-3 to TRBJ2-1; possibly TRBD2 for D (5 bases). Trimming stripped 6 bases from V and 4 bases from J, with 13 bases between. The CDR3 runs to 14 residues. Germline V CDR1 and CDR2: MNHEY, SVGEGT. CDR3 amino acids: CASRRPGSYNEQFF. CDR3 sequence (DNA): TGTGCCAGCAGGCGGCCGGGATCGTACAATGAGCAGTTCTTC.

In regard to this clonotype: A much larger clone differs by one base, so this may be a read error. The rearrangement uses TRBV20-1 and TRBJ1-5, with TRBD1 as a possible D gene (5 bases). Germline V gene sequence: CDR1 DFQATT, CDR2 SNEGSKA (reference sequence). This CDR3 has 12 residues. The CDR3 DNA is TGCAGTGGGGCAGGGTGGAATCAGTCCCAGCATTTT. Protein: CSGAGWNQSQHF.

This clonotype was detected many times. The V call is TRBV6-1, the J call TRBJ2-7, with 9 bases aligning to TRBD1. CDR1 is MNHNS, CDR2 SASEGT, per germline. V lost 6 bases to trimming and J lost 4 bases; unmatched junction nucleotides: 7. The CDR3 spans 14 residues. In nucleotides, the CDR3 is TGTGCCAGCAGATGGGACAGGGACGGGTACGAGCAGTACTTC. Translation: CASRWDRDGYEQYF.

This sequence joins TRBV6-1 and TRBJ2-1, with 11 bases identical to TRBD2. With V trimmed by 6 bases and J by 3 bases, 7 bases remained unmatched. Germline V gives CDR1 MNHNS, CDR2 SASEGT. The CDR3 totals 16 residues. CDR3 bases: TGTGCCAGCAGAGCCACTAGCGGGAGATTCTACAATGAGCAGTTCTTC. Translation: CASRATSGRFYNEQFF.

In this sample, this clonotype turned up many times. DNA of the CDR3: TGTGCCAGCAGCCCAGCTCGGGGGAACACTGAAGCTTTCTTT. Translating it yields CASSPARGNTEAFF. This rearrangement joins TRBV7-9 to TRBJ1-1; D is undetermined. Per the germline V gene, CDR1 is SEHNR and CDR2 is FQNEAQ (reference sequence). This CDR3 is 14 amino acids long. The ends were cut back, 5 bases at V and 1 base at J, with 11 bases in the middle.

The chain is built from TRBV6-1 and TRBJ2-1; the match to TRBD1 covers 8 bases. CDR1 is MNHNS, CDR2 SASEGT, per germline. The CDR3 contains 15 residues. The V segment lost 5 bases and the J segment 0 bases; nucleotides outside the gene matches: 3. CDR3 in amino acids: CASSMGQASYNEQFF. CDR3 coding DNA: TGTGCCAGCAGTATGGGACAGGCCTCCTACAATGAGCAGTTCTTC.

J is TRBJ1-5 and V is TRBV4-2; D is undetermined. Trimming took off 0 bases at V and 6 bases at J, with 24 bases between the two ends. The CDR3 totals 19 residues. Germline lookup yields CDR1 LGHNA and CDR2 YNFKEQ. This chain's CDR3 is CASSQDQNRLHLRGQPQHF. The CDR3 bases are TGTGCCAGCAGCCAAGACCAAAATAGGCTACATCTACGGGGTCAGCCCCAGCATTTT.

The CDR3 here is CASSLPGLRMNTEAFF. The CDR3 bases are TGTGCCAGCAGCCTTCCGGGACTCCGGATGAACACTGAAGCTTTCTTT. The genes are TRBV11-2 and TRBJ1-1; D perhaps matches TRBD1 (5 bases). V lost 5 bases to trimming and J lost 0 bases, with 16 bases between them. The CDR3 totals 16 residues. From germline, CDR1 is SGHAT and CDR2 FQNNGV.

This clonotype was counted only a few times. This chain joins TRBV19 and TRBJ2-2; 8 bases are a match to TRBD2. The V gene end was trimmed by 3 bases and the J gene end by 0 bases; junction bases not matched to a gene: 0. This CDR3 contains 15 residues. The germline V gene encodes CDR1 LNHDA and CDR2 SQIVND (reference sequence). Here the CDR3 DNA reads TGTGCCAGTAGTATTAGCGGGGCGAACACCGGGGAGCTGTTTTTT. Translation: CASSISGANTGELFF.

About this clonotype: A read error is possible here, since a much larger clone lies one base away. V usage is TRBV2 and J usage is TRBJ2-2; 7 nucleotides match TRBD1. J was trimmed by 5 bases and V by 4 bases; bases with no gene match: 7. Looked up from germline, CDR1 is SNHLY and CDR2 is FYNNEI. The CDR3 consists of 15 residues. CDR3 sequence: CASSGQGRVTGELFF. The CDR3 nucleotides read TGTGCCAGCAGTGGACAGGGAAGAGTAACCGGGGAGCTGTTTTTT.

In this sample, this clonotype turned up many times. The J gene is TRBJ2-1, the V gene TRBV2, with D possibly TRBD2 on 5 matching bases. The CDR3 runs to 16 residues. CDR1 is SNHLY, CDR2 FYNNEI, per germline. Trimming took 3 bases from V and 4 from J, leaving 16 bases between them. The CDR3 DNA reads TGTGCCAGCAGTGATGGGCTAGCTTTAGGGTACAATGAGCAGTTCTTC. Translation: CASSDGLALGYNEQFF.

This chain joins TRBV6-1 and TRBJ2-7; 12 bases line up with TRBD1. V shed 6 bases and J 7 bases; nucleotides not matched to a gene: 4. Germline CDR1 is MNHNS and CDR2 is SASEGT. The CDR3 consists of 13 residues. The chain's CDR3 is CASRGTGGVEQYF. CDR3 coding DNA: TGTGCCAGCAGGGGGACAGGGGGCGTGGAGCAGTACTTC.

There are many counts of this clonotype. The rearrangement joins TRBV27 to TRBJ2-3; 7 bases are shared with TRBD1. Germline assignment: CDR1 MNHEY and CDR2 SMNVEV (reference sequence). The CDR3 runs 16 residues. J gave up 3 bases and V 3 bases, and 9 bases lay outside the gene matches. CDR3 nucleotides: TGTGCCAGCAGTTTCGACAGGGTCTTGATTACAGATACGCAGTATTTT. As protein: CASSFDRVLITDTQYF.

This clonotype was counted only a few times. The rearrangement joins TRBV20-1 to TRBJ2-3; 10 positions agree with TRBD2. The CDR3 covers 14 residues. J was trimmed by 3 bases and V by 6 bases; bases with no gene match: 6. Germline V gives CDR1 DFQATT, CDR2 SNEGSKA (reference sequence). Written as DNA, the CDR3 is TGCAGTGCCACACTAGCGGGGATTACAGATACGCAGTATTTT. Translated: CSATLAGITDTQYF.

This clonotype was recorded many times. V and J are TRBV18 and TRBJ2-1; the match to TRBD2 covers 9 bases. Trimming removed 0 bases from V and 6 bases from J; junction bases left unmatched: 3. The CDR3 extends over 15 amino acids. Germline assignment: CDR1 KGHSH and CDR2 LQKENI. The CDR3 here is CASSPPRGGANEQFF. DNA for the CDR3: TGTGCCAGCTCACCACCCCGCGGGGGGGCCAATGAGCAGTTCTTC. Variable domain in full (rest from reference TRBV18 and TRBJ2-1): NAGVMQNPRHLVRRRGQEARLRCSPMKGHSHVYWYRQLPEEGLKFMVYLQKENIIDESGMPKERFSAEFPKEGPSILRIQQVVRGDSAAYFCASSPPRGGANEQFFGPGTRLTVL.

The V and J genes are TRBV18 and TRBJ2-7, with D uncertain. The CDR3 has 14 residues. V lost 3 bases and J lost 3, with 12 bases in between. CDR1 and CDR2 (germline): KGHSH, LQKENI. The CDR3 region is CASSPSGPLYEQYF. The CDR3 DNA reads TGTGCCAGCTCACCGTCGGGTCCCCTCTACGAGCAGTACTTC.